Sequencing of this TCR beta chain was carried out in a study of cytomegalovirus exposure and HLA in healthy donors. PCR employed 60 Vbeta and 13 Jbeta primers. Profiling relied on immunoSEQ multiplex PCR, and the TCRdb table lists in-frame clones only, not all of them. Of over 85,000 clones detected, 81% appear once; the ten largest clones hold roughly 5%. This CDR3 spans 16 amino acids. Germline V gene data show CDR1 as SGHDN and CDR2 as FVKESK. V lost 0 bases, J lost 9 bases, and 9 bases stayed unmatched. Source material: PBMCs. V gene TRBV14 combines with J gene TRBJ2-1; 9 bases line up with TRBD2. The receptor's source is a man aged 40-49 years in good health and CMV-seropositive. The CDR3 nucleotides read TGTGCCAGCAGCCAAGAGCCTGGTAGCGGGGGTTTTGAGCAGTTCTTC. Its protein is CASSQEPGSGGFEQFF. The whole variable domain, filled in from reference TRBV14 and TRBJ2-1, reads EAGVTQFPSHSVIEKGQTVTLRCDPISGHDNLYWYRRVMGKEIKFLLHFVKESKQDESGMPNNRFLAERTGGTYSTLKVQPAELEDSGVYFCASSQEPGSGGFEQFFGPGTRLTVL.